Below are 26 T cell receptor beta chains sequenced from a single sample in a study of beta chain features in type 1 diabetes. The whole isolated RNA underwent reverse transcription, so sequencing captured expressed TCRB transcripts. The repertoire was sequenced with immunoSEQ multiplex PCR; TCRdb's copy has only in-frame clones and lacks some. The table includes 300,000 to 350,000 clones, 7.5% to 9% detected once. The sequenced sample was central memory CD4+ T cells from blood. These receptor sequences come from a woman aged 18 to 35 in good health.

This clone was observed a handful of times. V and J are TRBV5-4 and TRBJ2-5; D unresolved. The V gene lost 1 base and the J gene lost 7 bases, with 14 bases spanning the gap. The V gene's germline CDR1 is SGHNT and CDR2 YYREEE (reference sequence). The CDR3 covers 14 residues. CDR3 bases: TGTGCCAGCAGCTTGTTTGGGGTAAGAGGGACCCAGTACTTC. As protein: CASSLFGVRGTQYF.

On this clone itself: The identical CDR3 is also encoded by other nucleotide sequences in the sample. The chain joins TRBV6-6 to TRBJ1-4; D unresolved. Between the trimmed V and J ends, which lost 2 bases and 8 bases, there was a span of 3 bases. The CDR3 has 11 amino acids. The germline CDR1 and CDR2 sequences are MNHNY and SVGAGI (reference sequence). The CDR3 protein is CASSYREKLFF. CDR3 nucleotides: TGTGCCAGCAGTTACAGGGAAAAACTGTTTTTT.

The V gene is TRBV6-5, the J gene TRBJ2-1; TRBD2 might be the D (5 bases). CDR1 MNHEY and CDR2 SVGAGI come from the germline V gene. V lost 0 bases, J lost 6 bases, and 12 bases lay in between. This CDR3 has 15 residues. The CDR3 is CASSYSAGTTNEQFF. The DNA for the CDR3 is TGTGCCAGCAGTTACTCGGCGGGTACAACCAATGAGCAGTTCTTC.

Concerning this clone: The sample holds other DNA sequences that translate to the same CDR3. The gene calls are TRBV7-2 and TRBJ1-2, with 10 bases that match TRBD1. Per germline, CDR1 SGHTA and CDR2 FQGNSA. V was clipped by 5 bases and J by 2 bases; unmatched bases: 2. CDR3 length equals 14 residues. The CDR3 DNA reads TGTGCCAGCAGCCTGGGACAGGGGAACTATGGCTACACCTTC. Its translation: CASSLGQGNYGYTF.

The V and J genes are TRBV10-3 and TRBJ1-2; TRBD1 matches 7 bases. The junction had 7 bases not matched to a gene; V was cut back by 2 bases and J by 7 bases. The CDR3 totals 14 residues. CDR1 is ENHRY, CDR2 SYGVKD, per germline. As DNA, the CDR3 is TGTGCCATCAGTGAGACAGGGGATGGAGGTGGCTACACCTTC. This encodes CAISETGDGGGYTF.

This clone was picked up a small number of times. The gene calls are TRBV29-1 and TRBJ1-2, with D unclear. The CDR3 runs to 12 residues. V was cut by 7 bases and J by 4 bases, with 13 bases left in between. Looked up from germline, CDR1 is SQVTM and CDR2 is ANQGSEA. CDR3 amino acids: CSAGRSSYGYTF. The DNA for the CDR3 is TGCAGCGCCGGCAGGAGCTCCTATGGCTACACCTTC.

Here the CDR3 DNA reads TGTGCCAGCAGCCAAGACCTCCCCCGGGACAGTCAAGAAAAACTGTTTTTT. It encodes CASSQDLPRDSQEKLFF. The chain joins TRBV4-2 to TRBJ1-4; 7 bases agree with TRBD1. The V gene end was trimmed by 0 bases and the J gene end by 8 bases; junction bases not matched to a gene: 12. The CDR3 loop spans 17 amino acids. The germline gives CDR1 LGHNA, CDR2 YNFKEQ.

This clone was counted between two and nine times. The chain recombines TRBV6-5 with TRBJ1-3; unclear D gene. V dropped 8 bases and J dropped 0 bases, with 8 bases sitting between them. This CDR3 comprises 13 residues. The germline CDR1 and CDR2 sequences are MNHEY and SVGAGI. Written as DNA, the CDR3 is TGTGCCAGCGGCGAAATCTCTGGAAACACCATATATTTT. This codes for CASGEISGNTIYF.

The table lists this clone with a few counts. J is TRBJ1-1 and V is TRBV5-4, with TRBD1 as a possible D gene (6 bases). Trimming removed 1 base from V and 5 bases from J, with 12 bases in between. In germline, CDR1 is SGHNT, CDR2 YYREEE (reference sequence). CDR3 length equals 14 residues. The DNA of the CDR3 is TGTGCCAGCAGCTTGCGGGGGGCGCGGACTGAAGCTTTCTTT. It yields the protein CASSLRGARTEAFF.

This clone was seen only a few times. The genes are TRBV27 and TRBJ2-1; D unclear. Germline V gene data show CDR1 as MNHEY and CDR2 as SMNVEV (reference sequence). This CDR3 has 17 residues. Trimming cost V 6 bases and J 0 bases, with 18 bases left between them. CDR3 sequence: CASSPRRWSSSYNEQFF. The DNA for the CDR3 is TGTGCCAGCAGCCCCAGGCGATGGTCGAGCTCCTACAATGAGCAGTTCTTC.

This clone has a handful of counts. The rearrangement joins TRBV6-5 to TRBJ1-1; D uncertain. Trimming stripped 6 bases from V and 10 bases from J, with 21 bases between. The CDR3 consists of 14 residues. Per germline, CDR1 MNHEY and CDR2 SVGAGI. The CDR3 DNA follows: TGTGCCAGCAGGCAAGATCGCCAAGGGAAGGGAGCTTTCTTT. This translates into CASRQDRQGKGAFF.

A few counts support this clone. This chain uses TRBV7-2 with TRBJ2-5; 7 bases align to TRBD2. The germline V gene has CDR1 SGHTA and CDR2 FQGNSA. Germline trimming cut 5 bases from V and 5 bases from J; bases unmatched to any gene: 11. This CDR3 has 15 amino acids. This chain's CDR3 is CASSPRSGTGETQYF. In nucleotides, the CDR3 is TGTGCCAGCAGCCCGAGGAGCGGGACCGGGGAGACCCAGTACTTC.

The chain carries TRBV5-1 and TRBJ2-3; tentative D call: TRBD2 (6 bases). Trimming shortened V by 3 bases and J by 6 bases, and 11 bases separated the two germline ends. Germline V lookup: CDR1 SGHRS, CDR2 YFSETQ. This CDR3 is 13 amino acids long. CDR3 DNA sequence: TGCGCCAGCAGCTGGGGCGGGGAGGATACGCAGTATTTT. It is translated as CASSWGGEDTQYF.

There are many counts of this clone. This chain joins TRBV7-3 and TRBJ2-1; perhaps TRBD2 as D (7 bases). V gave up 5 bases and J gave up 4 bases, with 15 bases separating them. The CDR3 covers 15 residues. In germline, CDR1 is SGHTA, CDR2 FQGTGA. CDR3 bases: TGTGCCAGCAGCCCCGGGGGGCCGGGGTACAATGAGCAGTTCTTC. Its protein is CASSPGGPGYNEQFF.

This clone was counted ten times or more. The CDR3 coding sequence is TGTGCCACCAAGTCCGGGAGCACAGATACGCAGTATTTT. Translating gives CATKSGSTDTQYF. The V call is TRBV15, the J call TRBJ2-3; D uncertain. Trimming shortened V by 7 bases and J by 0 bases, and 8 bases separated the two germline ends. The CDR3 spans 13 residues. The V gene's germline CDR1 is LNHNV and CDR2 YYDKDF (reference sequence).

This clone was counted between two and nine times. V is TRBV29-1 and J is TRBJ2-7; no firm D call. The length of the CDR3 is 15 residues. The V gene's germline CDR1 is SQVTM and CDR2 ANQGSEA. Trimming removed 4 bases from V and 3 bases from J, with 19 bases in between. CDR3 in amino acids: CSVVYPGRTNYEQYF. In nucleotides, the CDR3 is TGCAGCGTTGTATATCCCGGGCGGACGAACTACGAGCAGTACTTC.

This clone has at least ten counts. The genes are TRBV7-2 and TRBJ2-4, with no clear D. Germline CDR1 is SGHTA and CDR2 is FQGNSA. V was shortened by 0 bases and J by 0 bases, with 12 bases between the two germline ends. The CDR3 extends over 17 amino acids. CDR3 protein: CASSLASATLAKNIQYF. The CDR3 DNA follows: TGTGCCAGCAGCTTAGCATCGGCGACCTTAGCCAAAAACATTCAGTACTTC.

As DNA, the CDR3 is TGTGCCAGCAGCTGGGGCATGCAGATGAACACTGAAGCTTTCTTT. Protein: CASSWGMQMNTEAFF. This chain links TRBV5-4 with TRBJ1-1; possible D gene TRBD1, 5 bases. Germline V CDR1 and CDR2: SGHNT, YYREEE (reference sequence). The germline V and J ends were trimmed by 3 bases and 0 bases, with 12 bases remaining between them. The CDR3 is 15 amino acids.

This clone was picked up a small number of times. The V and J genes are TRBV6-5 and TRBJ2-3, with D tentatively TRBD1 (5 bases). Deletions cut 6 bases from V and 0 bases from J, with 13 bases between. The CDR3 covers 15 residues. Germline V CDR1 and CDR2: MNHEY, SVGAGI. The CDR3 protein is CASSQSWTSTDTQYF. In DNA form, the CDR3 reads TGTGCCAGCAGCCAATCCTGGACAAGCACAGATACGCAGTATTTT.

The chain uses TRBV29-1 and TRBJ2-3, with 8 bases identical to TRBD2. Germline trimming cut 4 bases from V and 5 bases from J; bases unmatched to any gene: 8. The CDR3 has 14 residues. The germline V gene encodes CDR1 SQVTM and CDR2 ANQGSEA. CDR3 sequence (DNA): TGCAGCGTTGGAGGAGCGGGAGTTTTAGATACGCAGTATTTT. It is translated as CSVGGAGVLDTQYF.

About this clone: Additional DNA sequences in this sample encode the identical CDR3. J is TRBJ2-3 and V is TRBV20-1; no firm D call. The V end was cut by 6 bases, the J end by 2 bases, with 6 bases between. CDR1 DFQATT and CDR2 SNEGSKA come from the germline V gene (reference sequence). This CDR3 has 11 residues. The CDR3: CSARLTDTQYF. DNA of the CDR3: TGCAGTGCAAGACTCACAGATACGCAGTATTTT.

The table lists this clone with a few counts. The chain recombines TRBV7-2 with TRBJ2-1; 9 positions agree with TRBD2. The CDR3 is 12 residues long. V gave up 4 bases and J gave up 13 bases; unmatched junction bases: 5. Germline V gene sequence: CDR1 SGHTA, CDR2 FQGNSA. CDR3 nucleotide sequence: TGTGCCAGCAGCTCGCGGGAGGGCCCCCAGTTCTTC. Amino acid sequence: CASSSREGPQFF. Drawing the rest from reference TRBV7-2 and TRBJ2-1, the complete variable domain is GAGVSQSPSNKVTEKGKDVELRCDPISGHTALYWYRQSLGQGLEFLIYFQGNSAPDKSGLPSDRFSAERTGGSVSTLTIQRTQQEDSAVYLCASSSREGPQFFGPGTRLTVL.

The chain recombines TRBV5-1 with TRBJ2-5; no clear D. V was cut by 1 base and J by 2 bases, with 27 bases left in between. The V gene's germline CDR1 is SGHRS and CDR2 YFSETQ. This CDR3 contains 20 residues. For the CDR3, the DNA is TGCGCCAGCAGCTTGTCGACGGACGCGAACGTCCGATCAAAACAAGAGACCCAGTACTTC. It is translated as CASSLSTDANVRSKQETQYF. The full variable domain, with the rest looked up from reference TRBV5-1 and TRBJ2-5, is KAGVTQTPRYLIKTRGQQVTLSCSPISGHRSVSWYQQTPGQGLQFLFEYFSETQRNKGNFPGRFSGRQFSNSRSEMNVSTLELGDSALYLCASSLSTDANVRSKQETQYFGPGTRLLVL.

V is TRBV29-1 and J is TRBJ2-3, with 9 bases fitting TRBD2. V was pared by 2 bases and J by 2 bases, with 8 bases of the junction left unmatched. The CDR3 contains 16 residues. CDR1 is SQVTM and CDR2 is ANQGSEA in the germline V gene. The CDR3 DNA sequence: TGCAGCGTTGAATCTAGGCTAGCGGGGAACACAGATACGCAGTATTTT. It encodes CSVESRLAGNTDTQYF.

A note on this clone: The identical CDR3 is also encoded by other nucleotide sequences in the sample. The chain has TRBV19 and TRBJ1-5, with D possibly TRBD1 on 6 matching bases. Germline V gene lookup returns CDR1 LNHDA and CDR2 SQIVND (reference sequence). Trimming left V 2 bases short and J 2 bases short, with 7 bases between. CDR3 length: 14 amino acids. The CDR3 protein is CASSISGGNQPQHF. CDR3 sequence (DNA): TGTGCCAGTAGTATATCAGGGGGCAATCAGCCCCAGCATTTT. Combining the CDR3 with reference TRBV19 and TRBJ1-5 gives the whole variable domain DGGITQSPKYLFRKEGQNVTLSCEQNLNHDAMYWYRQDPGQGLRLIYYSQIVNDFQKGDIAEGYSVSREKKESFPLTVTSAQKNPTAFYLCASSISGGNQPQHFGDGTRLSIL.

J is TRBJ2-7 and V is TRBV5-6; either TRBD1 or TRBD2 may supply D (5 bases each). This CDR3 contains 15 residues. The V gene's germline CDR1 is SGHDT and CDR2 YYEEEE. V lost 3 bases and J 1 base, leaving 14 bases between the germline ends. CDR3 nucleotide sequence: TGTGCCAGCAGCTGGGACCTTACAGGATCCTACGAGCAGTACTTC. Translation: CASSWDLTGSYEQYF.